Each of the 22 T cell receptor beta chains below was sequenced from the same sample in a study of somatic mutations in cytotoxic T cells in rheumatoid arthritis. The data were produced by immunoSEQ multiplex PCR, yet TCRdb's version contains in-frame clones alone and is incomplete. The sample has about 7,000 clones, roughly 60% seen once. Material: CD8+ T cells sorted from blood. Receptor source: a woman in her thirties or forties in good health.

The chain links TRBV7-9 to TRBJ1-3, with D possibly being TRBD1 (6 bases). V dropped 9 bases and J dropped 8 bases, with 14 bases sitting between them. There are 12 residues in the CDR3. Germline CDR1 and CDR2: SEHNR and FQNEAQ (reference sequence). DNA for the CDR3: TGTGCCAGTCAACGGGGGGGGCACACCATATATTTT. It specifies CASQRGGHTIYF.

The gene calls are TRBV11-3 and TRBJ2-1, with TRBD2 identical over 11 bases. Trimming took 3 bases from V and 8 from J; bases not matched to a gene: 18. This CDR3 spans 19 amino acids. Germline-derived CDR1 and CDR2 are SGHNT and YENEEA. The CDR3 nucleotides are TGTGCCAGCAGCTTGGGGGAGCAATACACCGGGACTAGCGGCCATGAGCAGTTCTTC. It encodes CASSLGEQYTGTSGHEQFF.

V and J are TRBV19 and TRBJ1-4; TRBD1 might be the D (6 bases). CDR3 size: 15 residues. Germline V CDR1 and CDR2: LNHDA, SQIVND (reference sequence). The V end was cut by 5 bases, the J end by 8 bases, with 18 bases between. CDR3 DNA sequence: TGTGCCAGTAGTTTCCCGGGACAAGGTGAAGAAAAACTGTTTTTT. It is translated as CASSFPGQGEEKLFF.

The chain recombines TRBV9 with TRBJ2-7; D unclear. Per the germline V gene, CDR1 is SGDLS and CDR2 is YYNGEE. V was clipped by 0 bases and J by 4 bases, with 2 bases between them. There are 11 residues in the CDR3. The CDR3 nucleotides read TGTGCCAGCAGCGTAGGATACGAGCAGTACTTC. Residues: CASSVGYEQYF.

V gene TRBV10-1 combines with J gene TRBJ2-1, with D perhaps matching TRBD2 (6 bases). In germline, CDR1 is WNHNN, CDR2 SYGVQD (reference sequence). The V gene lost 2 bases and the J gene lost 5 bases, with 13 bases spanning the gap. The CDR3 consists of 15 residues. CDR3 nucleotides: TGCGCCAGCAGTGAGATTCGGGAGCCCAACAATGAGCAGTTCTTC. Its translation is CASSEIREPNNEQFF.

Only a few counts were recorded for this clone. This chain connects TRBV5-1 to TRBJ1-2, with a weak D call TRBD1 (5 bases). The germline V and J ends were trimmed by 0 bases and 8 bases, with 8 bases remaining between them. The CDR3 is 12 amino acids. In germline, CDR1 is SGHRS, CDR2 YFSETQ. CDR3 nucleotides: TGCGCCAGCAGCTTGGTTCAGGGCGGCTACACCTTC. This gives the protein CASSLVQGGYTF.

The V gene is TRBV27, the J gene TRBJ2-3; a weak D match, TRBD1 (6 bases). Trimming stripped 4 bases from V and 8 bases from J, with 10 bases between. CDR1 and CDR2 from the germline V gene are MNHEY and SMNVEV (reference sequence). This CDR3 is built from 12 residues. The CDR3 DNA follows: TGTGCCAGCAGTTCCGGGACATTTACGCAGTATTTT. It specifies CASSSGTFTQYF.

This chain uses TRBV5-4 with TRBJ2-3; 8 nucleotides align to TRBD2. CDR1 is SGHNT, CDR2 YYREEE, per germline (reference sequence). The CDR3 runs to 15 residues. The ends lost 1 base at V and 2 bases at J; junction bases unmatched: 3. The CDR3 here is CASSLSGSVTDTQYF. The CDR3 coding sequence is TGTGCCAGCAGCTTGAGCGGGAGCGTCACAGATACGCAGTATTTT.

The chain joins TRBV6-1 to TRBJ1-5; a possible D gene is TRBD1 (6 bases). This CDR3 contains 15 residues. Trimming took off 6 bases at V and 2 bases at J, with 14 bases between the two ends. Germline lookup yields CDR1 MNHNS and CDR2 SASEGT. DNA for the CDR3: TGTGCCAGCAGCGGCAGGGGTCTGGGCAATCAGCCCCAGCATTTT. It encodes CASSGRGLGNQPQHF.

The table lists this clone with a count of one. This rearrangement joins TRBV4-1 to TRBJ1-1; D is unclear. The length of the CDR3 is 15 residues. Germline V gene data show CDR1 as MGHRA and CDR2 as YSYEKL. V dropped 0 bases and J dropped 4 bases, with 12 bases sitting between them. The CDR3, as DNA: TGCGCCAGCAGCCAAGATCAGTATGGGCGCACTGAAGCTTTCTTT. This encodes CASSQDQYGRTEAFF.

The V and J genes are TRBV11-2 and TRBJ1-1, with no clear D. The length of the CDR3 is 15 residues. The V end was cut by 0 bases, the J end by 2 bases, with 10 bases between. From germline, CDR1 is SGHAT and CDR2 FQNNGV. CDR3 nucleotide sequence: TGTGCCAGCAGCTTAGAAAACCCTATCAACACTGAAGCTTTCTTT. This codes for CASSLENPINTEAFF.

This clone was seen more than once but under ten times. The chain combines TRBV5-4 with TRBJ1-6; D ambiguous. Per germline, CDR1 SGHNT and CDR2 YYREEE (reference sequence). Trimming took off 0 bases at V and 9 bases at J, with 7 bases between the two ends. This CDR3 spans 13 amino acids. The CDR3 here is CASSLDGSSPLHF. The CDR3 DNA reads TGTGCCAGCAGCTTGGATGGTAGTTCACCCCTCCACTTT. The variable domain in full, with the rest retrieved from reference TRBV5-4 and TRBJ1-6, is ETGVTQSPTHLIKTRGQQVTLRCSSQSGHNTVSWYQQALGQGPQFIFQYYREEENGRGNFPPRFSGLQFPNYSSELNVNALELDDSALYLCASSLDGSSPLHFGNGTRLTVT.

This chain links TRBV27 with TRBJ2-5; TRBD2 aligns across 7 bases. The CDR3 runs 14 residues. V gave up 3 bases and J gave up 5 bases; unmatched junction bases: 6. Per germline, CDR1 MNHEY and CDR2 SMNVEV (reference sequence). The CDR3 DNA reads as TGTGCCAGCAGTTTGGGACGGGGAGGGGAGACCCAGTACTTC. Amino acid sequence: CASSLGRGGETQYF.

The chain links TRBV7-9 to TRBJ2-2, with TRBD2 as a possible D gene (6 bases). Germline V lookup: CDR1 SEHNR, CDR2 FQNEAQ (reference sequence). The CDR3 extends over 14 amino acids. With 9 bases removed from V and 5 bases from J, the gap between germline ends came to 16 bases. The CDR3 region is CASPLGGLTGELFF. As DNA, the CDR3 is TGTGCCAGTCCCCTCGGGGGACTTACCGGGGAGCTGTTTTTT. Combining the CDR3 with reference TRBV7-9 and TRBJ2-2 gives the whole variable domain DTGVSQNPRHKITKRGQNVTFRCDPISEHNRLYWYRQTLGQGPEFLTYFQNEAQLEKSRLLSDRFSAERPKGSFSTLEIQRTEQGDSAMYLCASPLGGLTGELFFGEGSRLTVL.

This clone ranks as medium-sized. V and J are TRBV5-8 and TRBJ1-1; D is possibly TRBD1 (5 bases). This CDR3 has 13 amino acids. V shed 4 bases and J shed 7 bases, with 14 bases lying between them. Germline values: CDR1 SGHTS, CDR2 YDEGEE. In DNA form, the CDR3 reads TGTGCCAGCAGCATGGGACGGACGGTTGAAGCTTTCTTT. As protein: CASSMGRTVEAFF.

V and J are TRBV27 and TRBJ2-7, with D tentatively TRBD2 (5 bases). The V end lost 4 bases, the J end lost 6 bases, and 19 bases lay between the germline ends. This CDR3 is built from 15 residues. Germline V gene sequence: CDR1 MNHEY, CDR2 SMNVEV (reference sequence). The CDR3 bases are TGTGCCAGCAGTTCCAGCGATTCGGGGTGGGGCGAGCAGTACTTC. Translation gives CASSSSDSGWGEQYF.

This clone was counted a few times. The chain employs TRBV29-1 and TRBJ1-1; 7 nucleotides align to TRBD1. CDR3 size: 13 residues. Germline V gene sequence: CDR1 SQVTM, CDR2 ANQGSEA. V lost 6 bases, J lost 0 bases, and 4 bases stayed unmatched. The CDR3 loop reads CSVDRDLNTEAFF. The CDR3 DNA follows: TGCAGCGTCGACAGGGATTTGAACACTGAAGCTTTCTTT.

This clone showed up just once. The V gene is TRBV5-4, the J gene TRBJ2-1; TRBD1 or TRBD2 may be the D gene (6 bases each). This CDR3 is 17 amino acids long. Trimming took off 4 bases at V and 2 bases at J, with 19 bases between the two ends. CDR1 is SGHNT, CDR2 YYREEE, per germline (reference sequence). DNA of the CDR3: TGTGCCAGCAGCACCATAACCGGGGGCAGTGCCTACAATGAGCAGTTCTTC. It codes for CASSTITGGSAYNEQFF.

The genes are TRBV4-1 and TRBJ2-7; 11 bases map to TRBD1. The V gene's germline CDR1 is MGHRA and CDR2 YSYEKL. The V gene end was trimmed by 4 bases and the J gene end by 6 bases; junction bases not matched to a gene: 5. The CDR3 has 14 amino acids. The CDR3 sequence: CASSPGTGGSEQYF. CDR3 nucleotide sequence: TGCGCCAGCAGCCCCGGGACAGGGGGTAGCGAGCAGTACTTC.

This chain links TRBV6-6 with TRBJ2-7; D unresolved. Between the trimmed V and J ends, which lost 0 bases and 0 bases, there was a span of 6 bases. Looked up from germline, CDR1 is MNHNY and CDR2 is SVGAGI (reference sequence). CDR3 length: 14 residues. The CDR3, as DNA: TGTGCCAGCAGTTACTCTTCAGCCTCCTACGAGCAGTACTTC. As protein: CASSYSSASYEQYF.

The chain couples TRBV7-9 to TRBJ2-3; 8 positions match TRBD2. Trimming removed 3 bases from V and 4 bases from J; junction bases left unmatched: 15. CDR1 is SEHNR and CDR2 is FQNEAQ in the germline V gene (reference sequence). This CDR3 spans 18 amino acids. CDR3 bases: TGTGCCAGCAGCTTCCCCCGAGGAGCGGGAGTAGATCCAGATACGCAGTATTTT. This translates into CASSFPRGAGVDPDTQYF. Full variable domain (remainder filled in from reference TRBV7-9 and TRBJ2-3): DTGVSQNPRHKITKRGQNVTFRCDPISEHNRLYWYRQTLGQGPEFLTYFQNEAQLEKSRLLSDRFSAERPKGSFSTLEIQRTEQGDSAMYLCASSFPRGAGVDPDTQYFGPGTRLTVL.

The chain joins TRBV6-5 to TRBJ1-2; D is ambiguous. V gave up 2 bases and J gave up 7 bases, with 8 bases separating them. Germline V CDR1 and CDR2: MNHEY, SVGAGI. CDR3 length: 12 amino acids. This chain's CDR3 is CASSYGGSGYTF. In DNA, the CDR3 is TGTGCCAGCAGTTACGGAGGTAGTGGCTACACCTTC.